The present T cell receptor beta chain was sequenced within a study of cytomegalovirus exposure and HLA in healthy donors. This clone was counted a few times. Primers included in the PCR were 60 Vbeta and 13 Jbeta primers. The protocol was immunoSEQ multiplex PCR, while the TCRdb copy is restricted to in-frame clones and leaves out a portion. Altogether 170,000 or so clones are present, just under 80% being singletons, with the ten largest covering approximately 13%. Germline loops: CDR1 MDHEN, CDR2 SYDVKM. Germline trimming cut 2 bases from V and 2 bases from J; bases unmatched to any gene: 6. The CDR3 is 16 amino acids.

This TCR was sampled from a woman aged 45-65 years in good health and CMV-seropositive. V and J are TRBV28 and TRBJ2-3; 8 bases line up with TRBD2. Material for sequencing was PBMCs. The CDR3 here is CASSLPGLGATDTQYF. The CDR3 DNA follows: TGTGCCAGCAGTTTACCGGGACTAGGGGCCACAGATACGCAGTATTTT. Variable domain in full (rest from reference TRBV28 and TRBJ2-3): DVKVTQSSRYLVKRTGEKVFLECVQDMDHENMFWYRQDPGLGLRLIYFSYDVKMKEKGDIPEGYSVSREKKERFSLILESASTNQTSMYLCASSLPGLGATDTQYFGPGTRLTVL.